This record looks at one T cell receptor beta chain sequence and its context. This table comes from immunoSEQ multiplex PCR, and its TCRdb copy is limited to in-frame clones, with some not included. The sample lists 200,000 to 250,000 clones; around nine tenths were seen once. The data derive from a study of blood T cell repertoires in COVID-19. Which cohort a participant joined came from the clinical history participants gave. The CDR3 has 11 residues. Trimming pared 7 bases from V and 8 bases from J, leaving 10 bases between. Germline V gene data show CDR1 as KGHDR and CDR2 as SFDVKD. Sequenced: PBMCs or T cells enriched from blood (not recorded which). The sequence was obtained from a man aged 30 to 39 who had recovered from COVID-19. The chain links TRBV24-1 to TRBJ1-1; possible D gene TRBD1, 5 bases. CDR3 sequence (DNA): TGTGCCACCAGCCAGGGATTCGAAGCTTTCTTT. This encodes CATSQGFEAFF.